Listed below are T cell receptor beta chains from one sample, sequenced in a study of blood T cell repertoires in COVID-19. This table comes from immunoSEQ multiplex PCR, and its TCRdb copy is limited to in-frame clones, with some not included. The table has 35,000 to 50,000 clones, 70% to 90% seen once. Sequencing was performed on peripheral blood. The receptors were sampled from a human donor in a cohort sampled during active COVID-19. CDR3s include the opening cysteine and the closing phenylalanine or tryptophan. D genes are given only for firm matches. A row's size may be missing; if present it is once, few, many or a size class.

D gene	V gene	J gene	clone size	CDR3 protein	CDR3 DNA
NA	TRBV7-2	TRBJ1-3	NA	CASSKPQGTGNTIYF	TGTGCCAGCAGCAAACCACAGGGAACCGGAAACACCATATATTTT
TRBD1	TRBV10-3	TRBJ2-5	NA	CATGQGRNQETQYF	TGTGCCACTGGACAGGGGAGGAACCAAGAGACCCAGTACTTC
TRBD1	TRBV5-4	TRBJ2-2	NA	CASSNRQGRTGELFF	TGTGCCAGCAGCAACCGACAGGGGAGGACCGGGGAGCTGTTTTTT
TRBD1	TRBV19	TRBJ2-3	NA	CASRQGSSGTDTQYF	TGTGCCAGTAGACAGGGGTCCTCTGGCACAGATACGCAGTATTTT
TRBD1	TRBV14	TRBJ1-1	NA	CASSHQGARTEAFF	TGTGCCAGCAGCCACCAGGGGGCAAGAACTGAAGCTTTCTTT
TRBD1	TRBV5-5	TRBJ1-2	NA	CASSGTGLNYGYTF	TGTGCCAGCAGCGGGACAGGCCTTAACTATGGCTACACCTTC
NA	TRBV18	TRBJ2-5	once	CASLIPGEETQYF	TGTGCCAGCTTAATACCGGGGGAAGAGACCCAGTACTTC
TRBD1	TRBV3-1/TRBV3-2	TRBJ1-2	NA	CASRRDRGSGYTF	TGTGCCAGCAGGAGGGACAGGGGGAGTGGCTACACCTTC
TRBD1	TRBV7-8	TRBJ1-2	NA	CASSFTGGAGYTF	TGTGCCAGCAGCTTCACAGGGGGCGCTGGCTACACCTTC
NA	TRBV24-1	TRBJ2-5	NA	CATSDSVGDGETQYF	TGTGCCACCAGTGATTCCGTCGGGGATGGGGAGACCCAGTACTTC
NA	TRBV7-9	TRBJ2-5	NA	CASSPDSQETQYF	TGTGCCAGCAGCCCGGACAGTCAAGAGACCCAGTACTTC
NA	TRBV6-1	TRBJ2-5	NA	CASSEAWTVVETQYF	TGTGCCAGCAGTGAAGCATGGACAGTCGTGGAGACCCAGTACTTC
TRBD1	TRBV18	TRBJ2-7	NA	CASSPYSTGQGGYEQYF	TGTGCCAGCTCCCCCTACTCCACGGGACAGGGGGGCTACGAGCAGTACTTC
TRBD2	TRBV7-9	TRBJ2-7	few	CASSLYPLLANSYEQYF	TGTGCCAGCAGCTTATACCCCCTACTAGCGAACTCCTACGAGCAGTACTTC
TRBD2	TRBV5-5	TRBJ2-7	NA	CASSPGTSGGREQYF	TGTGCCAGCAGCCCGGGGACTAGCGGGGGGCGCGAGCAGTACTTC
TRBD1	TRBV2	TRBJ2-3	once	CASSAGGRTDTQYF	TGTGCCAGCAGTGCAGGGGGCAGGACAGATACGCAGTATTTT
NA	TRBV5-4	TRBJ1-1	NA	CASSQPGTGGTEAFF	TGTGCCAGCAGCCAGCCCGGGACGGGGGGGACTGAAGCTTTCTTT
NA	TRBV6-1	TRBJ1-6	NA	CASSGRRGSLNSPLHF	TGTGCCAGCAGTGGCCGGAGGGGCTCGTTAAATTCACCCCTCCACTTT
NA	TRBV15	TRBJ1-4	NA	CATSRASGTLEKLFF	TGTGCCACCAGCAGGGCCTCCGGGACATTAGAAAAACTGTTTTTT
TRBD1	TRBV3-1/TRBV3-2	TRBJ1-2	NA	CASSHNSGTAGYGYTF	TGTGCCAGCAGCCACAATTCCGGGACAGCCGGCTATGGCTACACCTTC
TRBD1	TRBV4-2	TRBJ1-2	once	CASSRSQGADGYTF	TGTGCCAGCAGCCGCTCACAGGGGGCAGATGGCTACACCTTC
NA	TRBV5-1	TRBJ1-4	NA	CASSLIGEANEKLFF	TGCGCCAGCAGCTTGATCGGGGAGGCAAATGAAAAACTGTTTTTT
NA	TRBV18	TRBJ1-2	NA	CASSPGGPANYGYTF	TGTGCCAGCTCACCGGGCGGGCCAGCTAACTATGGCTACACCTTC
TRBD2	TRBV5-1	TRBJ2-3	NA	CASSLMGTTSTDTQYF	TGCGCCAGCAGCTTGATGGGGACTACTAGCACAGATACGCAGTATTTT
NA	TRBV5-1	TRBJ2-5	NA	CASSLRITEETQYF	TGCGCCAGCAGCTTGCGTATCACAGAAGAGACCCAGTACTTC
NA	TRBV5-1	TRBJ1-2	NA	CASSLDGGARYTF	TGCGCCAGCAGCTTGGATGGGGGGGCGAGGTACACCTTC
NA	TRBV2	TRBJ1-2	NA	CASTFRESYTF	TGTGCCAGCACATTCCGGGAAAGCTACACCTTC
NA	TRBV11-2	TRBJ2-2	NA	CASSRLPFRGTYTGELFF	TGTGCCAGCAGCCGCCTGCCATTCAGGGGAACTTACACCGGGGAGCTGTTTTTT
NA	TRBV21-1	TRBJ2-2	NA	CASSTTGTGCTGELFF	TGTGCCAGCAGCACTACCGGGACAGGGTGCACCGGGGAGCTGTTTTTT
TRBD2	TRBV27	TRBJ2-1	NA	CASSLRTSGVTYNEQFF	TGTGCCAGCAGTTTACGGACTAGCGGGGTGACCTACAATGAGCAGTTCTTC